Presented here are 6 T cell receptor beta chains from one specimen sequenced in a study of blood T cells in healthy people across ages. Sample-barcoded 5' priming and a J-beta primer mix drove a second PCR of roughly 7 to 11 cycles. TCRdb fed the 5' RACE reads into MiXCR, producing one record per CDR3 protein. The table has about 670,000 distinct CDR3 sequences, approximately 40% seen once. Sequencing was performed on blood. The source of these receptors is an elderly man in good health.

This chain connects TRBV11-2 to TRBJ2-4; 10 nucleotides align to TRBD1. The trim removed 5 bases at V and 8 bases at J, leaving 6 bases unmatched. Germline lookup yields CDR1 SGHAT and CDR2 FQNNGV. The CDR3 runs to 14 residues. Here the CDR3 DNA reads TGTGCCAGCAGCGCGACAGGGGGCGCGGACATTCAGTACTTC. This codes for CASSATGGADIQYF.

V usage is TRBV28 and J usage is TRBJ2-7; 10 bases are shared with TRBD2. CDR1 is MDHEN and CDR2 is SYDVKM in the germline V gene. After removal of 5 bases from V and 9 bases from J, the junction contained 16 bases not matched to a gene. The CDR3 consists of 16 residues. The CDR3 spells CASSPVGSGRAGGQYF. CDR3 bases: TGTGCCAGCAGTCCGGTTGGGAGCGGGAGGGCCGGCGGGCAGTACTTC.

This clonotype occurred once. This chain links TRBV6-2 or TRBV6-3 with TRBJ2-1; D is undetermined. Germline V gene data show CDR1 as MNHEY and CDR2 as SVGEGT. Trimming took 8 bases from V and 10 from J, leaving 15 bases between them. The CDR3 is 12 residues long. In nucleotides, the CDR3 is TGTGCCAGCGGGCGTTCGCCCTACGAGCAGTTCTTC. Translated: CASGRSPYEQFF.

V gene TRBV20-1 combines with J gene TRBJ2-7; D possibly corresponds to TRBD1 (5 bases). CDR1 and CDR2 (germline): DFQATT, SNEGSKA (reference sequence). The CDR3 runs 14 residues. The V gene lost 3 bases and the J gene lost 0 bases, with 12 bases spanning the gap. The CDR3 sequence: CSASLRGSSYEQYF. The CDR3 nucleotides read TGCAGTGCTAGTTTAAGGGGAAGCTCCTACGAGCAGTACTTC.

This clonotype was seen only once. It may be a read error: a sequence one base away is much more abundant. The CDR3 loop reads CASGLESASYEQYF. As DNA, the CDR3 is TGTGCCAGCGGCTTAGAGTCAGCGAGCTACGAGCAGTACTTC. The chain links TRBV7-2 to TRBJ2-7, with D hard to call. The CDR3 length is 14 residues. Germline V gene lookup returns CDR1 SGHTA and CDR2 FQGNSA.

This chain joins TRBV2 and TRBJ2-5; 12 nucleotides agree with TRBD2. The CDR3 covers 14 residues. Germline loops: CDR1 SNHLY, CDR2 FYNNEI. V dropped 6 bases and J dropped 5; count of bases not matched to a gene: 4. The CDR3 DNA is TGTGCCAGCAGCGGACTAGCGGGGCTGGAGACCCAGTACTTC. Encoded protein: CASSGLAGLETQYF. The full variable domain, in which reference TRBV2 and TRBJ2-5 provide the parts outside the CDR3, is EPEVTQTPSHQVTQMGQEVILRCVPISNHLYFYWYRQILGQKVEFLVSFYNNEISEKSEIFDDQFSVERPDGSNFTLKIRSTKLEDSAMYFCASSGLAGLETQYFGPGTRLLVL.